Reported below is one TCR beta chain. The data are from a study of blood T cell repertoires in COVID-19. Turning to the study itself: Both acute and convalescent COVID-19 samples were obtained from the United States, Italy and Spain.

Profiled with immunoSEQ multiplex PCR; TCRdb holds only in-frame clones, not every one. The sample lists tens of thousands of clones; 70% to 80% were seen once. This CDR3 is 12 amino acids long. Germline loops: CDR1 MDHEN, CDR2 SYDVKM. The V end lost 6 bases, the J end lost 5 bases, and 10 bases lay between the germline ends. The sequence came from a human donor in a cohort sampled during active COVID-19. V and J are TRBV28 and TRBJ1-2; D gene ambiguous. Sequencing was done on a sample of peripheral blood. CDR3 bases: TGTGCCAGCAGGCTAGCCGGGTATGGCTACACCTTC. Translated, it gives CASRLAGYGYTF.